This TCR beta chain was identified during a study of graft-versus-host responses after intestinal transplantation. Study background: Multivisceral, liver-intestinal, or isolated intestinal transplants were performed in recipients. Each recipient received anti-thymocyte globulin induction, then tacrolimus and steroids for three to four years.

Findings and limits, study-wide: In patients with graft-donor T cell macrochimerism, allograft graft-versus-host to host-versus-graft clonal ratios were high. Among recipient marrow samples, GvH clones were found; some appeared first in ileum or blood.

In the case of this clone: Its antigen remains unidentified.

Profiled with immunoSEQ multiplex PCR; TCRdb holds only in-frame clones, not every one. The profile shows roughly 110,000 clones, roughly 90% of them singletons. Trimming cost V 4 bases and J 4 bases, with 14 bases left between them. CDR3 length: 16 residues. The germline V gene has CDR1 MNHNS and CDR2 SASEGT. This clonotype was obtained from a human donor who was the organ donor for an intestinal transplant. The source material was unstimulated CD4+ T cells sorted from spleen or lymph node cells, sampled before transplant. V is TRBV6-1 and J is TRBJ1-6; D might be TRBD1 (5 bases). The CDR3 spells CASSATGTVYNSPLHF. The CDR3 DNA follows: TGTGCCAGCAGTGCCACTGGGACCGTTTATAATTCACCCCTCCACTTT.